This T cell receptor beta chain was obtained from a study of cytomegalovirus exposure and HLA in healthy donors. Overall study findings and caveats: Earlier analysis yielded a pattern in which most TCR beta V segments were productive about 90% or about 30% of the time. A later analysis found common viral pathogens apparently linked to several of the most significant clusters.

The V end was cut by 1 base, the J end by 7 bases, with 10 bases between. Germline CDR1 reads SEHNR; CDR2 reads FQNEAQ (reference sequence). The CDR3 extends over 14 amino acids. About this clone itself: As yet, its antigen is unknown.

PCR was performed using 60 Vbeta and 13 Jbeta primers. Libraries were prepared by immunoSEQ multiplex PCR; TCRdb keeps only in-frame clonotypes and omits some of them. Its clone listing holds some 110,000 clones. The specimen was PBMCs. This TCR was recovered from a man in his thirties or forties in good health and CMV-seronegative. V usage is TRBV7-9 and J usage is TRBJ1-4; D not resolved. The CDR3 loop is CASSLGTVIEKLFF. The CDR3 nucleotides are TGTGCCAGCAGCTTAGGCACGGTAATTGAAAAACTGTTTTTT. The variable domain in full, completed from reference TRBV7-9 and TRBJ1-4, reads DTGVSQNPRHKITKRGQNVTFRCDPISEHNRLYWYRQTLGQGPEFLTYFQNEAQLEKSRLLSDRFSAERPKGSFSTLEIQRTEQGDSAMYLCASSLGTVIEKLFFGSGTQLSVL.